Below, one T cell receptor (beta chain) is given with its context. Its target is unknown. Hyperthyroidism had been newly diagnosed in patients aged 18 to 65, and its duration was under 2 months. Uncontrolled infection, other autoimmune disease, pregnancy and lactation each barred patients from inclusion. This entry is derived from a study of T cells in Graves' hyperthyroidism and ophthalmopathy. Study results and caveats: Blood samples included most of the expanded thyroid clonotypes exceeding 0.001.

Amplification yielded TCR beta CDR3 regions, with RNA transcripts as the source. In the first-round RT-PCR of the TCR CDR3, the HTBI primer set was used. TCRdb reanalysed the multiplex PCR reads using MiXCR and keeps one entry per CDR3 protein. This repertoire shows around 540,000 distinct CDR3 sequences, 46% found once; its top ten account for approximately 8.2%. Germline values: CDR1 SQVTM, CDR2 ANQGSEA. This CDR3 comprises 16 residues. V was clipped by 7 bases and J by 3 bases, with 24 bases between them. This clonotype was obtained from a woman between 18 and 29 years old with Graves' hyperthyroidism. The specimen was peripheral blood or thyroid tissue (not recorded which). J is TRBJ2-5 and V is TRBV29-1, with a weak D call TRBD2 (6 bases). The CDR3 here is CSAGRGTHVREETQYF. The CDR3 DNA sequence: TGCAGCGCCGGTCGCGGGACCCATGTACGCGAAGAGACCCAGTACTTC.